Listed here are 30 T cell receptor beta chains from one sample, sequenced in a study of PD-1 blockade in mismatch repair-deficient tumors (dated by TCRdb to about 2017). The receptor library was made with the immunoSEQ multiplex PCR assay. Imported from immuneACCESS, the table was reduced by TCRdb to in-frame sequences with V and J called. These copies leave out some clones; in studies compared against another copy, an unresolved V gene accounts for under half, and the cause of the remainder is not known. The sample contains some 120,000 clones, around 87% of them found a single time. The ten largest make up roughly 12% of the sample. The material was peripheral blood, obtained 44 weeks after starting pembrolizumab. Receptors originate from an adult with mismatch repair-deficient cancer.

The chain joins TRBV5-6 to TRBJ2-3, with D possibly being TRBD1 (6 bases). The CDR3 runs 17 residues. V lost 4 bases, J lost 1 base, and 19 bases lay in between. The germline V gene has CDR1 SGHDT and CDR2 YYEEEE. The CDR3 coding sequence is TGTGCCAGCAGCCTAAGATGGACAGTACACGGCACAGATACGCAGTATTTT. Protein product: CASSLRWTVHGTDTQYF. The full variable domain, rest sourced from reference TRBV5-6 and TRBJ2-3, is DAGVTQSPTHLIKTRGQQVTLRCSPKSGHDTVSWYQQALGQGPQFIFQYYEEEERQRGNFPDRFSGHQFPNYSSELNVNALLLGDSALYLCASSLRWTVHGTDTQYFGPGTRLTVL.

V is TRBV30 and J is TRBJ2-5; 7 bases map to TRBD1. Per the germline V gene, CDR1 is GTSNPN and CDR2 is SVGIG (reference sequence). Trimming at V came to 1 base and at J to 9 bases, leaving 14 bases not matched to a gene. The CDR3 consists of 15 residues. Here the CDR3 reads CAWSDSLTGPAAQYF. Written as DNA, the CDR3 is TGTGCCTGGAGTGACTCCCTGACAGGGCCCGCGGCCCAGTACTTC.

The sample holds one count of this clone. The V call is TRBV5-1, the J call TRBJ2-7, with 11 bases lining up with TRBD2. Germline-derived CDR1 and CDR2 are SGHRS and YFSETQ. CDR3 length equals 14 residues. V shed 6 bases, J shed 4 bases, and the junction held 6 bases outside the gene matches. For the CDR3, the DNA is TGCGCCAGCACCTCCGGGACTAGCGGTTACGAGCAGTACTTC. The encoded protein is CASTSGTSGYEQYF.

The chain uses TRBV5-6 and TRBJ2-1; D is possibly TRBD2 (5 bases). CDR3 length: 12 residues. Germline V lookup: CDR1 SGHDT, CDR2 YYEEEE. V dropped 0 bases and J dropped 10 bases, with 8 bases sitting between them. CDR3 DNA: TGTGCCAGCAGCTTGGTCACGGGGGAGCAGTTCTTC. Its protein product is CASSLVTGEQFF.

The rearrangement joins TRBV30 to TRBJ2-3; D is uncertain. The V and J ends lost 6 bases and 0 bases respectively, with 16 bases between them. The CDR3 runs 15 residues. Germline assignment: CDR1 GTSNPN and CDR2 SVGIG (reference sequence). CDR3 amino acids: CACLRAGWSTDTQYF. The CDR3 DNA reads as TGTGCCTGCCTTAGGGCAGGTTGGAGCACAGATACGCAGTATTTT.

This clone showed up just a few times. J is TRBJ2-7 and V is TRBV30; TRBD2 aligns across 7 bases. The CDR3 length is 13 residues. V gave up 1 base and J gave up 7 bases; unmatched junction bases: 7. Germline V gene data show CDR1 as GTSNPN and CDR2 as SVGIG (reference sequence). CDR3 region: CAWSETRGSEQYF. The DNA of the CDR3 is TGTGCCTGGAGTGAGACGCGGGGGAGTGAGCAGTACTTC.

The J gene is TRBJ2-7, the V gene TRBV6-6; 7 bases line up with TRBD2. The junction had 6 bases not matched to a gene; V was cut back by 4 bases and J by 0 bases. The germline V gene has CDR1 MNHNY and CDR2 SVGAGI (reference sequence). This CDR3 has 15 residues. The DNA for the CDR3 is TGTGCCAGCAGTTGGGCTAGCGGCACCTCCTACGAGCAGTACTTC. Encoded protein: CASSWASGTSYEQYF.

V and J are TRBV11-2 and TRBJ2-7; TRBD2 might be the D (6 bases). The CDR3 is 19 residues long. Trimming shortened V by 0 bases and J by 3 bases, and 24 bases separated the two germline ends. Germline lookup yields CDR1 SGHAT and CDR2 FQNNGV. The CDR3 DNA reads TGTGCCAGCAGCTTAGAGGCGGGGAGGACGGGAGTATGGGTCTACGAGCAGTACTTC. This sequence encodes CASSLEAGRTGVWVYEQYF. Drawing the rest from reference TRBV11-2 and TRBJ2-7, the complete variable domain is EAGVAQSPRYKIIEKRQSVAFWCNPISGHATLYWYQQILGQGPKLLIQFQNNGVVDDSQLPKDRFSAERLKGVDSTLKIQPAKLEDSAVYLCASSLEAGRTGVWVYEQYFGPGTRLTVT.

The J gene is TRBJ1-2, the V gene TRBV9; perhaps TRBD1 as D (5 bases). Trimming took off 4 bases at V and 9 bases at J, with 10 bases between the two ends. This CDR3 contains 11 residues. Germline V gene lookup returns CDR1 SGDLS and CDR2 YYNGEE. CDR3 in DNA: TGTGCCAGCAGCCCGGGGGGGAGCTACACCTTC. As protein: CASSPGGSYTF.

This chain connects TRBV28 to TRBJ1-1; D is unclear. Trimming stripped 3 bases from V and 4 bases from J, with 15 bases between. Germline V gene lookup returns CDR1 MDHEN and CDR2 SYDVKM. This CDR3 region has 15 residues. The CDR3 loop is CASSLPGLGGTEAFF. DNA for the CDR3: TGTGCCAGCAGTTTGCCGGGCCTCGGAGGCACTGAAGCTTTCTTT. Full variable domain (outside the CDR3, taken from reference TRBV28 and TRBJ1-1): DVKVTQSSRYLVKRTGEKVFLECVQDMDHENMFWYRQDPGLGLRLIYFSYDVKMKEKGDIPEGYSVSREKKERFSLILESASTNQTSMYLCASSLPGLGGTEAFFGQGTRLTVV.

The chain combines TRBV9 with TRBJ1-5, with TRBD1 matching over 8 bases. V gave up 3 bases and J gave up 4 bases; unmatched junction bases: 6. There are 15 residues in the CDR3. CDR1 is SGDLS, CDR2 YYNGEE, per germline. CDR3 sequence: CASSAGTGENQPQHF. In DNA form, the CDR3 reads TGTGCCAGCAGCGCCGGGACAGGTGAGAATCAGCCCCAGCATTTT. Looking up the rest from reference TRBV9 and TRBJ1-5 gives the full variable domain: DSGVTQTPKHLITATGQRVTLRCSPRSGDLSVYWYQQSLDQGLQFLIQYYNGEERAKGNILERFSAQQFPDLHSELNLSSLELGDSALYFCASSAGTGENQPQHFGDGTRLSIL.

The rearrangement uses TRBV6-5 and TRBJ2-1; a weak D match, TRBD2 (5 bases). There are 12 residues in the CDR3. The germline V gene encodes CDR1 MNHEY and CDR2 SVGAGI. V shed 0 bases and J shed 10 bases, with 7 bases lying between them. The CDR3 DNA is TGTGCCAGCAGTTACTCGGGAGACGAGCAGTTCTTC. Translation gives CASSYSGDEQFF.

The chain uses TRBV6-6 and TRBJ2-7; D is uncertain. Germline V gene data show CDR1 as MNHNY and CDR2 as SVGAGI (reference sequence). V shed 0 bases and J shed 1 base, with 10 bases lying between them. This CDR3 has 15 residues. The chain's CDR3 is CASSYSAFSSYEQYF. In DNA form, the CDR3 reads TGTGCCAGCAGTTACTCTGCGTTCTCATCCTACGAGCAGTACTTC.

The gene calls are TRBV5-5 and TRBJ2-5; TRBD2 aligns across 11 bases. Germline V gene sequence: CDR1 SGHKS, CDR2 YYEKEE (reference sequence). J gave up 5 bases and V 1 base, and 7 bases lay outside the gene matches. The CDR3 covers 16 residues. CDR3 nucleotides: TGTGCCAGCAGCTTGCCTAGCGGGAGGTCTTCGGAGACCCAGTACTTC. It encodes CASSLPSGRSSETQYF.

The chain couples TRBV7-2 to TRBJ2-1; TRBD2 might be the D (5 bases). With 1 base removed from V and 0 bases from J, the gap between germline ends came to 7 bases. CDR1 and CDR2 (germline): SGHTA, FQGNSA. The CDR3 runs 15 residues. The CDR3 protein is CASSLGGVSYNEQFF. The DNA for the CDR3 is TGTGCCAGCAGCTTAGGGGGAGTCTCCTACAATGAGCAGTTCTTC.

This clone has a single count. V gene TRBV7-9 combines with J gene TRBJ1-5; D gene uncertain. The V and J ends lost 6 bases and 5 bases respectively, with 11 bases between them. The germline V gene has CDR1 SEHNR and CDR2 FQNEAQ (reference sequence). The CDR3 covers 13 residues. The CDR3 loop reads CASSLGVDQPQHF. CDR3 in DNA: TGTGCCAGCAGTCTCGGTGTCGATCAGCCCCAGCATTTT. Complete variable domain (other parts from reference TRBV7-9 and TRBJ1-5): DTGVSQNPRHKITKRGQNVTFRCDPISEHNRLYWYRQTLGQGPEFLTYFQNEAQLEKSRLLSDRFSAERPKGSFSTLEIQRTEQGDSAMYLCASSLGVDQPQHFGDGTRLSIL.

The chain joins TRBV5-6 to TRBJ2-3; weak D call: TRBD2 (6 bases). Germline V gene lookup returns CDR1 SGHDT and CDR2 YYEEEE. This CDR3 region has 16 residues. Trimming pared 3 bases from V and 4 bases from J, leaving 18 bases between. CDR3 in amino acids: CASSYVDRESPDTQYF. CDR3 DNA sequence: TGTGCCAGCAGCTATGTCGACCGGGAGTCCCCAGATACGCAGTATTTT.

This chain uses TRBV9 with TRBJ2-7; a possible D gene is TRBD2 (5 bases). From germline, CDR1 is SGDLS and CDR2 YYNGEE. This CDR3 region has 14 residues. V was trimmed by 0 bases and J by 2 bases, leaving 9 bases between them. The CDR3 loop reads CASSVVAEAYEQYF. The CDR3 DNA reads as TGTGCCAGCAGCGTAGTTGCGGAGGCCTACGAGCAGTACTTC.

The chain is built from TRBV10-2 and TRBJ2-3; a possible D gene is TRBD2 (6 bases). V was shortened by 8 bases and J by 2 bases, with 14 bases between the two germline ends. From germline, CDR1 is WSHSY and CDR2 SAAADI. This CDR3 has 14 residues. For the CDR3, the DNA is TGCGCCAGCCGGTGGGGGGAATCCACAGATACGCAGTATTTT. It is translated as CASRWGESTDTQYF.

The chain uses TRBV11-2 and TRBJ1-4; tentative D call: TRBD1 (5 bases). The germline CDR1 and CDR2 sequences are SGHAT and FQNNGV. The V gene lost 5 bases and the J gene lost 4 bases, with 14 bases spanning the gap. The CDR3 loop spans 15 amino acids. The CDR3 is CASSLHGTHNEKLFF. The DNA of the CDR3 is TGTGCCAGCAGCCTCCACGGGACTCATAATGAAAAACTGTTTTTT.

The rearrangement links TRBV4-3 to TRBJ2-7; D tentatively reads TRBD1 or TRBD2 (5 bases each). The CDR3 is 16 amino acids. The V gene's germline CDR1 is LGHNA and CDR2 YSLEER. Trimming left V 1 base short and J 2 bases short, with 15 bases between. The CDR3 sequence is CASSQVIGALTYEQYF. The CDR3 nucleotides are TGCGCCAGCAGCCAAGTTATCGGGGCTCTAACCTACGAGCAGTACTTC.

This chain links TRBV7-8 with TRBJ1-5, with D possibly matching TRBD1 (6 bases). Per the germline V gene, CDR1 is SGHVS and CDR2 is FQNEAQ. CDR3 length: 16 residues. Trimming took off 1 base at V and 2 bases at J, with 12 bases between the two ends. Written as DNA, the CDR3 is TGTGCCAGCAGCTTAGTGGGGGGGCTGGGCAATCAGCCCCAGCATTTT. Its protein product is CASSLVGGLGNQPQHF.

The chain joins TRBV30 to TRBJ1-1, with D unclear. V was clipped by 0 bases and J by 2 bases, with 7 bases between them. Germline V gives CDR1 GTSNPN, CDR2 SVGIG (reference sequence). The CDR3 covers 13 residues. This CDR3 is CAWSVLGNTEAFF. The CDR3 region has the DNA TGTGCCTGGAGTGTACTGGGTAACACTGAAGCTTTCTTT.

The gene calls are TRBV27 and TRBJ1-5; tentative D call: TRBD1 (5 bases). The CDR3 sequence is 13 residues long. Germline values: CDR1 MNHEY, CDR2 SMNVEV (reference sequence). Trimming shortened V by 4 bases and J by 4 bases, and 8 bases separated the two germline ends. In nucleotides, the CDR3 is TGTGCCAGCAGTTCTGGGGGGAATCAGCCCCAGCATTTT. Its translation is CASSSGGNQPQHF.

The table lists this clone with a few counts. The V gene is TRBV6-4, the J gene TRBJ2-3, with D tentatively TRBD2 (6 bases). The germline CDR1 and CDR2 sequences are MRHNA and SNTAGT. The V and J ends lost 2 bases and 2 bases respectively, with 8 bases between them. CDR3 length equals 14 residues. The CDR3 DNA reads TGTGCCAGCAGTGACGGGCGGGACACAGATACGCAGTATTTT. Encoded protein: CASSDGRDTDTQYF.

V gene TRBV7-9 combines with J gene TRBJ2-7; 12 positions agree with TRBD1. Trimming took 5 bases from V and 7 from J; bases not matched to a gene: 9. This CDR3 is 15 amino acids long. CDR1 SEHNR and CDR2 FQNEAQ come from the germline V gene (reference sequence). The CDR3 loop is CASSPKGQGAREQYF. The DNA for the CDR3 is TGTGCCAGCAGCCCGAAGGGACAGGGGGCGCGAGAGCAGTACTTC.

CDR3 coding DNA: TGTGCCAGTAGTGCTGACCTGGGACAGGACTATTTTCGAGCCCCCTTTGCAACTAATGAAAAACTGTTTTTT. It translates to CASSADLGQDYFRAPFATNEKLFF. V gene TRBV19 combines with J gene TRBJ1-4; 8 nucleotides agree with TRBD1. The CDR3 covers 24 residues. Germline V gene sequence: CDR1 LNHDA, CDR2 SQIVND (reference sequence). Germline trimming cut 5 bases from V and 0 bases from J; bases unmatched to any gene: 29. The full variable domain, with the rest looked up from reference TRBV19 and TRBJ1-4, is DGGITQSPKYLFRKEGQNVTLSCEQNLNHDAMYWYRQDPGQGLRLIYYSQIVNDFQKGDIAEGYSVSREKKESFPLTVTSAQKNPTAFYLCASSADLGQDYFRAPFATNEKLFFGSGTQLSVL.

The CDR3 DNA reads as TGTGCCATCAGTGGCCAATTCAGAGGGGATGAGCAGTTCTTC. This encodes CAISGQFRGDEQFF. The rearrangement joins TRBV10-3 to TRBJ2-1, with D possibly called TRBD1 or TRBD2 (5 bases each). The CDR3 runs to 14 residues. Trimming shortened V by 4 bases and J by 8 bases, and 15 bases separated the two germline ends. CDR1 and CDR2 from the germline V gene are ENHRY and SYGVKD.

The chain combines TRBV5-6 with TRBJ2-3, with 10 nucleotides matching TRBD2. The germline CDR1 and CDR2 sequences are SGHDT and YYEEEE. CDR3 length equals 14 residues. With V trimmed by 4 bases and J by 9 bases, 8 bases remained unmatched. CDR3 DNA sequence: TGTGCCAGCAGCCTCCTAGCGGGAGAAGCGACGCAGTATTTT. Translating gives CASSLLAGEATQYF.

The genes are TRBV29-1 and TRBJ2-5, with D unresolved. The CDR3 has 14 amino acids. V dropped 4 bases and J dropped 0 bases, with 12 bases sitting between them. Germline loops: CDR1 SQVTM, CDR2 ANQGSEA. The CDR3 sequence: CSVVRPIDQETQYF. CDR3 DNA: TGCAGCGTTGTGCGGCCTATAGACCAAGAGACCCAGTACTTC.